This T cell receptor (beta chain) was identified during a study of shared clonotypes between healthy human individuals. J was trimmed by 4 bases and V by 10 bases; bases with no gene match: 7. Germline lookup yields CDR1 ENHRY and CDR2 SYGVKD. The CDR3 runs to 13 residues. Clones were read by immunoSEQ multiplex PCR, and TCRdb kept only the in-frame ones, dropping some. The top ten clones hold about 0.34% of a sample with about 380,000 clones, about 96% of them seen once. The chain uses TRBV10-3 and TRBJ2-5; TRBD1 matches 9 bases. This TCR was sampled from a man in his thirties or forties in good health. Sequencing was done on a sample of memory CD8+ T cells sorted from blood. Subset: CD45RO+ cells pooled with CCR7-negative TemRA cells. The CDR3 sequence is CATNTDRGETQYF. Here the CDR3 DNA reads TGTGCCACCAATACGGACAGGGGAGAGACCCAGTACTTC.